A selection of T cell receptor beta chains follows, all from one sample in a study of a mutant IDH1 vaccine in newly diagnosed glioma. What these receptors recognize is not known. Here immunoSEQ multiplex PCR was the method, and the copy in TCRdb shows in-frame clones only, minus some. The repertoire includes approximately 50,000 clones, about three quarters of them detected once, and less than 5.5% sits in the top ten. Material: PBMCs, obtained from a glioma patient whose treatment included an IDH1 peptide vaccine. Source of these receptors: a woman in her thirties or forties with glioma. Some clones in this sample may be carry-over from other donors' samples. CDR3s include the opening cysteine and the closing phenylalanine or tryptophan. Each record gives: V gene, J gene, clone size, D gene, CDR3 protein, CDR3 DNA. D genes are given only for firm matches. Clone size is given for some rows only: seen once, a few or many times, or a class if the clone is expanded.

TRBV7-9	TRBJ1-4	few	-	CASSQPGVTNEKLFF	TGTGCCAGCAGCCAACCAGGGGTTACTAATGAAAAACTGTTTTTT
TRBV5-1	TRBJ1-1	-	-	CASARWSSQNTEAFF	TGCGCCAGCGCCCGATGGAGTTCCCAGAACACTGAAGCTTTCTTT
TRBV7-6	TRBJ2-1	-	-	CASSLGTDNEQFF	TGTGCCAGCAGCCTAGGGACTGACAATGAGCAGTTCTTC
TRBV6-5	TRBJ1-1	once	-	CASSPTQTEAFF	TGTGCCAGCAGTCCTACACAGACTGAAGCTTTCTTT
TRBV18	TRBJ1-1	-	TRBD1	CASSLDRAHTEAFF	TGTGCCAGCTCACTCGACAGGGCCCACACTGAAGCTTTCTTT
TRBV21-1	TRBJ2-7	-	-	CASSPLVGNQVLYEQYF	TGTGCCAGCAGTCCCTTGGTCGGCAACCAAGTTCTCTACGAGCAGTACTTC
TRBV5-1	TRBJ1-4	few	-	CASSVISGYGDEKLFF	TGCGCCAGCAGCGTCATAAGCGGTTACGGGGATGAAAAACTGTTTTTT
TRBV9	TRBJ1-2	-	-	CASSGQAPYGYTF	TGTGCCAGCAGCGGACAGGCCCCATATGGCTACACCTTC
TRBV7-2	TRBJ1-2	-	-	CASSSGGPDGYTF	TGTGCCAGCAGCTCCGGAGGGCCGGATGGCTACACCTTC
TRBV30	TRBJ1-3	-	TRBD1	CAWIQLGTAGNTIYF	TGTGCCTGGATCCAACTCGGGACAGCTGGAAACACCATATATTTT
TRBV25-1	TRBJ1-2	once	TRBD1	CASSVLTGGDGYTF	TGTGCCAGCAGTGTACTGACAGGGGGCGATGGCTACACCTTC
TRBV5-1	TRBJ1-5	once	-	CASSYNGAPQHF	TGCGCCAGCAGCTATAACGGGGCACCCCAGCATTTT
TRBV5-1	TRBJ2-5	-	-	CASSSGKRAETQYF	TGCGCCAGCAGCTCGGGGAAGCGGGCAGAGACCCAGTACTTC
TRBV29-1	TRBJ1-2	-	-	CSVDGRTNYGYTF	TGCAGCGTTGATGGGAGGACTAACTATGGCTACACCTTC
TRBV6-5	TRBJ1-6	few	TRBD1	CASSDTGGSPLHF	TGTGCCAGCAGTGATACAGGGGGGTCACCCCTCCACTTT
TRBV19	TRBJ1-1	once	-	CASSSPGVESEAFF	TGTGCCAGTAGTTCCCCCGGGGTCGAGTCTGAAGCTTTCTTT
TRBV7-2	TRBJ1-2	-	-	CASSLWRQANYGYTF	TGTGCCAGCAGCTTATGGAGACAGGCTAACTATGGCTACACCTTC
TRBV7-6	TRBJ2-1	-	-	CASSLAQRYEQFF	TGTGCCAGCAGCTTAGCGCAACGGTATGAGCAGTTCTTC
TRBV30	TRBJ2-3	-	-	CAWGGGTDTQYF	TGTGCCTGGGGCGGGGGCACAGATACGCAGTATTTT
TRBV4-1	TRBJ1-1	-	TRBD1	CASSLRQGAKTEAFF	TGCGCCAGCAGTCTCCGACAGGGGGCGAAGACTGAAGCTTTCTTT
TRBV2	TRBJ1-5	few	TRBD1	CASSVRTGNQPQHF	TGTGCCAGCAGTGTTAGGACAGGGAATCAGCCCCAGCATTTT
TRBV12-2	TRBJ1-1	-	-	CASRSLGSAAFF	TGTGCAAGTCGCTCCCTCGGGTCAGCGGCTTTCTTT
TRBV2	TRBJ1-5	-	-	CASSLGPGQPQHF	TGTGCCAGCAGTCTGGGGCCCGGTCAGCCCCAGCATTTT
TRBV11-2	TRBJ1-3	-	-	CASSPLEGRARNTIYF	TGTGCCAGCAGCCCCTTGGAGGGCAGGGCGCGAAACACCATATATTTT
TRBV7-9	TRBJ2-7	-	TRBD2	CASSSTREGRREQYF	TGTGCCAGCAGCTCTACACGGGAGGGGCGACGGGAGCAGTACTTC
TRBV5-8	TRBJ1-6	once	-	CASSLRGTAVRPNSPLHF	TGTGCCAGCAGCTTGCGGGGGACGGCTGTGAGACCAAATTCACCCCTCCACTTT
TRBV7-9	TRBJ2-1	-	-	CASSSQSSYNEQFF	TGTGCCAGTAGTTCACAGAGCTCCTACAATGAGCAGTTCTTC
TRBV5-4	TRBJ2-6	once	-	CASSLAGRLSGANVLTF	TGTGCCAGCAGCTTGGCCGGACGACTCTCTGGGGCCAACGTCCTGACTTTC
TRBV10-2	TRBJ1-4	-	TRBD1	CASSETRTGNNEKLFF	TGCGCCAGCAGTGAGACCAGGACAGGGAATAATGAAAAACTGTTTTTT
TRBV14	TRBJ2-7	-	TRBD1	CASSHPGQGSEQYF	TGTGCCAGCAGCCATCCGGGACAGGGAAGCGAGCAGTACTTC
TRBV9	TRBJ2-7	-	TRBD1	CASSGTGTGMDEQYF	TGTGCCAGCAGCGGAACCGGGACAGGGATGGACGAGCAGTACTTC
TRBV15	TRBJ1-4	-	-	CATSRGTPRDVTNEKLFF	TGTGCCACCAGCAGAGGTACCCCCCGGGACGTGACTAATGAAAAACTGTTTTTT
TRBV30	TRBJ1-2	-	TRBD1	CAWRRTGGAGYGYTF	TGTGCCTGGAGAAGGACAGGGGGCGCGGGCTATGGCTACACCTTC
TRBV29-1	TRBJ1-4	-	-	CSVVRSAELFF	TGCAGCGTTGTAAGGTCCGCGGAACTGTTTTTT
TRBV9	TRBJ2-3	-	-	CASSLSGGPVFSTDTQYF	TGTGCCAGCAGCCTATCGGGGGGCCCGGTGTTCAGCACAGATACGCAGTATTTT
TRBV7-9	TRBJ1-5	-	-	CASSLSSGSNQPQHF	TGTGCCAGCAGCTTATCATCAGGGAGTAATCAGCCCCAGCATTTT
TRBV19	TRBJ2-5	-	-	CASSVRGETQYF	TGTGCCAGTAGTGTCAGGGGAGAGACCCAGTACTTC
TRBV10-1	TRBJ1-5	-	-	CASSETGQPQHF	TGCGCCAGCAGTGAGACGGGTCAGCCCCAGCATTTT
TRBV5-1	TRBJ2-3	-	TRBD2	CASSSLAGVADTQYF	TGCGCCAGCAGCTCCTTAGCGGGAGTCGCAGATACGCAGTATTTT
TRBV15	TRBJ1-2	-	TRBD1	CATSRMTGGYTF	TGTGCCACCAGCAGAATGACAGGGGGCTACACCTTC
TRBV27	TRBJ2-5	-	-	CASSLRGRQETQYF	TGTGCCAGCAGTCTCAGGGGGAGGCAAGAGACCCAGTACTTC
TRBV6-5	TRBJ2-7	-	-	CASTTPARSYEQYF	TGTGCCAGCACCACACCCGCCAGGTCCTACGAGCAGTACTTC
TRBV6-6	TRBJ2-6	-	-	CASSYSKGPGANVLTF	TGTGCCAGCAGTTACTCGAAGGGGCCGGGGGCCAACGTCCTGACTTTC
TRBV19	TRBJ1-2	-	-	CASSIGKTVGGYTF	TGTGCCAGTAGTATCGGGAAAACTGTAGGTGGCTACACCTTC